The present TCR beta chain was sequenced within a study of identical twins. The study's findings and limits: Researchers reported weaker excess twin sharing in beta out-of-frame sequences. In monozygotic twins, models underestimated the sharing of out-of-frame TCR alpha.

TCRdb passed the 5' RACE reads through MiXCR, listing each CDR3 protein once. The data hold a few hundred thousand distinct CDR3 sequences, with over 5% observed a single time. Note on this clonotype: Its cognate antigen is unknown.

The CDR3 runs 16 residues. Germline CDR1 reads SGHRS; CDR2 reads YFSETQ. Trimming stripped 0 bases from V and 6 bases from J, with 18 bases between. These same data were also listed under a study on T cells expressing NK-cell markers. From that second work: Of CD8+ T cells, roughly 1.0-7.5% belonged to dominant NKG2C+ clonotypes in six donors. For a handful of donors, these clonotypes were likewise the leading ones in the CD3+CD56-NKG2C+ fraction.

The sequenced sample consisted of CD8+ T cells sorted from blood. This receptor was taken from a woman aged 18-29 years in good health. The chain uses TRBV5-1 and TRBJ1-2; D is unclear. Here the CDR3 reads CASSLEPAAGGDGYTF. For the CDR3, the DNA is TGCGCCAGCAGCTTGGAACCCGCTGCAGGTGGGGATGGCTACACCTTC.